The subject of this entry is one TCR beta chain. As yet, its antigen is unknown. These data belong to a study of CD8+CD57+ T cells in acquired aplastic anemia. Study-level results: Simpson's diversity of CD8+ cells was not significantly different in patients compared with controls.

The TCR beta profiling, which covered VDJ combination and CDR3 sequence, was carried out using genomic DNA as the template. TCRdb fed the reads into MiXCR, producing one record per CDR3 protein. The table includes around 200,000 distinct CDR3 sequences, about 59% detected once. Trimming took 4 bases from V and 3 from J, leaving 7 bases between them. The CDR3 consists of 12 residues. Germline V CDR1 and CDR2: SNHLY, FYNNEI. What was sequenced was sorted CD4+, CD8+, or CD8+CD57+ T cells (not recorded which) from PBMCs. J is TRBJ2-7 and V is TRBV2; D possibly corresponds to TRBD2 (6 bases). The sequence derives from a human donor in good health. Written as DNA, the CDR3 is TGTGCCAGCAGTGCCGGGGGCTACGAGCAGTACTTC. Protein sequence: CASSAGGYEQYF.